This T cell receptor beta chain was documented in a study of T cell responses to AZD1222 COVID-19 vaccine. Findings of the study overall: White British ancestry dominated among donors, who included more females, and clonal diversity was possibly underestimated. Seropositive status at baseline applied to only 6 or 7 AZD1222 recipients.

Germline CDR1 MNHEY, CDR2 SVGAGI. The CDR3 length is 13 residues. V was shortened by 2 bases and J by 2 bases, with 6 bases between the two germline ends. Sequenced by immunoSEQ multiplex PCR; TCRdb stores in-frame clones only, minus some. The table has fewer than 130,000 clones, about 90% seen once. Details on this clone: The antigen remains unidentified.

The receptor was isolated from an adult in good health. The V call is TRBV6-5, the J call TRBJ1-2; D might be TRBD1 (5 bases). This sample comprised peripheral blood, obtained on day 0 of AZD1222 vaccination. The CDR3 is CASSYQGNYGYTF. The CDR3 coding sequence is TGTGCCAGCAGTTACCAGGGAAACTATGGCTACACCTTC.